This T cell receptor beta chain is from a study of CD8 T cells in Susac syndrome. The CDR3 runs 10 residues. V lost 8 bases to trimming and J lost 6 bases, with 6 bases between them. Random-hexamer reverse transcription was applied to roughly 0.5 to 1 ug RNA. TCRdb recomputed calls from the immunoSEQ multiplex PCR reads with MiXCR, one row per CDR3 protein. Of approximately 120,000 distinct CDR3 sequences in the sample, just over 90% were seen once. The sequence came from a human donor with multiple sclerosis. Sequencing was done on a sample of CD8+ T cells from PBMCs. The chain combines TRBV12-3 or TRBV12-4 with TRBJ2-3; D is possibly TRBD2 (6 bases). The CDR3 DNA reads TGTGCCAGCGGAGGGGATACGCAGTATTTT. This sequence encodes CASGGDTQYF.